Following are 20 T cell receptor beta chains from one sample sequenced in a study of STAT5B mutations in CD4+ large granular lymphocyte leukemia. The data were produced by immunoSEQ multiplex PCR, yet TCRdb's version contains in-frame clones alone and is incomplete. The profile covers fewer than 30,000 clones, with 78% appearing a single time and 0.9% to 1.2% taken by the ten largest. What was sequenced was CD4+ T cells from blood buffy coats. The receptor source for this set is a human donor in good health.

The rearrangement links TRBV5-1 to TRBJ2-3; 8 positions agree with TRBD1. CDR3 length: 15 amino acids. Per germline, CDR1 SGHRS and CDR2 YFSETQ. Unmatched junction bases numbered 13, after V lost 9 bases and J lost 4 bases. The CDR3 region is CATASTGGMADTQYF. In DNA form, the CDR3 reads TGCGCCACCGCTTCTACAGGGGGAATGGCAGATACGCAGTATTTT.

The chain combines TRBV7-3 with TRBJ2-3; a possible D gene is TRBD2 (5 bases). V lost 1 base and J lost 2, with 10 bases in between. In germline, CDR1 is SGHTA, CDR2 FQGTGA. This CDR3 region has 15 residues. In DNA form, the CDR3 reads TGTGCCAGCAGCTTAAGACCGGGGTCCACAGATACGCAGTATTTT. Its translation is CASSLRPGSTDTQYF.

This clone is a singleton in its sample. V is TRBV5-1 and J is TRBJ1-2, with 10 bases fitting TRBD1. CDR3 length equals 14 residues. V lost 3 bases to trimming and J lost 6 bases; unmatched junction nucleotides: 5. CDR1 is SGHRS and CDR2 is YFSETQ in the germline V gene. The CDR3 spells CASSWGQGRDGYTF. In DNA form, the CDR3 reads TGCGCCAGCAGCTGGGGACAGGGGAGGGATGGCTACACCTTC.

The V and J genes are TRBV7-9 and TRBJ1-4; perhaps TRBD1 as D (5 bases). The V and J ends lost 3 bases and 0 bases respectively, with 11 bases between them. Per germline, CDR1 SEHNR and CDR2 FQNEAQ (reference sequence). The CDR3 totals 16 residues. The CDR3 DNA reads TGTGCCAGCAGCTTTGGACAATCAGCAACTAATGAAAAACTGTTTTTT. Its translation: CASSFGQSATNEKLFF.

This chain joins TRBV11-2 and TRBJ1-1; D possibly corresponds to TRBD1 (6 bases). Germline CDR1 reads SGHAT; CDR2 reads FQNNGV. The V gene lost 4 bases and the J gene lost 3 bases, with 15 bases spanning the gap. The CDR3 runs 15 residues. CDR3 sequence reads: CASSSLLRGDTEAFF. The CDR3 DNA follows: TGTGCCAGCAGCTCATTACTAAGGGGGGACACTGAAGCTTTCTTT. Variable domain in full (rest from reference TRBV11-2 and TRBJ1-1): EAGVAQSPRYKIIEKRQSVAFWCNPISGHATLYWYQQILGQGPKLLIQFQNNGVVDDSQLPKDRFSAERLKGVDSTLKIQPAKLEDSAVYLCASSSLLRGDTEAFFGQGTRLTVV.

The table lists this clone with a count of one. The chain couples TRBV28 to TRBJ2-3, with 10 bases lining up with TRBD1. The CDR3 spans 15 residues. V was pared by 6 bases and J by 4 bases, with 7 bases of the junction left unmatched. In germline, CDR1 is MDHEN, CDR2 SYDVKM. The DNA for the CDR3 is TGTGCCAGCAGGGAGACAGGGGGCGGCGCAGATACGCAGTATTTT. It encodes CASRETGGGADTQYF.

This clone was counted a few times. The CDR3 region has the DNA TGTGCTAGTGGTTTAGCCCAAAATCAGCCCCAGCATTTT. The encoded protein is CASGLAQNQPQHF. This chain links TRBV12-5 with TRBJ1-5; D call uncertain. Germline CDR1 and CDR2: LGHNT and FRNRAP. The CDR3 is made up of 13 amino acids. Trimming cost V 3 bases and J 4 bases, with 7 bases left between them.

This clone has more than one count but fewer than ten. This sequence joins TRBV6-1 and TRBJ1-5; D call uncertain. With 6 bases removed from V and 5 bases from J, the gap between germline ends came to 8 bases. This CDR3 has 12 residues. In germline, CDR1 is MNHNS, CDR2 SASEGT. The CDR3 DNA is TGTGCCAGCAGGGTGACCGATCAGCCCCAGCATTTT. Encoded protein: CASRVTDQPQHF.

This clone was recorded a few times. In DNA, the CDR3 is TGTGCCAGCAGGACAGGTGCCCTCTATGGCTACACCTTC. It yields the protein CASRTGALYGYTF. The chain joins TRBV6-5 to TRBJ1-2; TRBD1 is a possible D gene (6 bases). Trimming removed 6 bases at V and 4 bases at J, with 12 bases between. The germline V gene has CDR1 MNHEY and CDR2 SVGAGI. The CDR3 spans 13 residues.

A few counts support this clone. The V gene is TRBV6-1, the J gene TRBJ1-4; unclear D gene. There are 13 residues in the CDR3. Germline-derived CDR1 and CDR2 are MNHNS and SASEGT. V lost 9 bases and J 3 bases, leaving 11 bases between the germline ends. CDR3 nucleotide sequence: TGTGCCAGTTCTTTAGAGGCTAATGAAAAACTGTTTTTT. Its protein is CASSLEANEKLFF.

The CDR3 DNA follows: TGTGCCTGGAGTGTACTTGGGACACCTGATAATTCACCCCTCCACTTT. Translating it yields CAWSVLGTPDNSPLHF. The chain recombines TRBV30 with TRBJ1-6, with D tentatively TRBD1 (6 bases). The CDR3 extends over 16 amino acids. The germline gives CDR1 GTSNPN, CDR2 SVGIG (reference sequence). Trimming shortened V by 0 bases and J by 5 bases, and 14 bases separated the two germline ends. Combining the CDR3 with reference TRBV30 and TRBJ1-6 gives the whole variable domain SQTIHQWPATLVQPVGSPLSLECTVEGTSNPNLYWYRQAAGRGLQLLFYSVGIGQISSEVPQNLSASRPQDRQFILSSKKLLLSDSGFYLCAWSVLGTPDNSPLHFGNGTRLTVT.

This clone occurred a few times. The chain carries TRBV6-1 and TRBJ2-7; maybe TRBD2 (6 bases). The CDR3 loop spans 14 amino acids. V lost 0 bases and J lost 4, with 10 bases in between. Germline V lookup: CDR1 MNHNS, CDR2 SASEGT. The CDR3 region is CASSEAGTGYEQYF. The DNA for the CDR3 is TGTGCCAGCAGTGAAGCGGGGACTGGGTACGAGCAGTACTTC.

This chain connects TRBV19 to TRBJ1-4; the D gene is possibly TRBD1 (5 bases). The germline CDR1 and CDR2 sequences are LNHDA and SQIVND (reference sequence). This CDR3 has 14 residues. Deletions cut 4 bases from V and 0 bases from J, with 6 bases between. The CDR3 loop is CASSTTATNEKLFF. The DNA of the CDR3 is TGTGCCAGTAGTACGACAGCAACTAATGAAAAACTGTTTTTT.

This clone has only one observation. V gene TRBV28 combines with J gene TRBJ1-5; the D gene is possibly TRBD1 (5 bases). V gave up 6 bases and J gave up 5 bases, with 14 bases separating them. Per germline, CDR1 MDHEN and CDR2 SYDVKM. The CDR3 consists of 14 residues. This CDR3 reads CASRLGTDDQPQHF. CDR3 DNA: TGTGCCAGCAGACTCGGGACGGATGATCAGCCCCAGCATTTT.

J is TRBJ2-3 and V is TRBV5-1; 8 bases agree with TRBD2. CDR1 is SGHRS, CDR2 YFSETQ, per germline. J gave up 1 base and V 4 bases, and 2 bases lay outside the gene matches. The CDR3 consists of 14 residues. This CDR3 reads CASSQTSGTDTQYF. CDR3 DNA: TGCGCCAGCAGCCAGACTAGCGGCACAGATACGCAGTATTTT.

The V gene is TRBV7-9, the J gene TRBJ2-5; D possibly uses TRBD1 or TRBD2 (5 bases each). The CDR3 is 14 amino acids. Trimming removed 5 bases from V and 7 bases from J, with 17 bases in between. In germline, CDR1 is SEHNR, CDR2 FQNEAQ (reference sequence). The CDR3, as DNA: TGTGCCAGCAGCCCCCGTAATACGAGGGGGACCCAGTACTTC. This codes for CASSPRNTRGTQYF.

CDR3 sequence (DNA): TGTGCCAGCCAACAGGTTCCGAACACTGAAGCTTTCTTT. Its protein is CASQQVPNTEAFF. This chain joins TRBV19 and TRBJ1-1, with a tentative D call TRBD1 (5 bases). V was cut by 9 bases and J by 1 base, with 12 bases left in between. Germline lookup yields CDR1 LNHDA and CDR2 SQIVND (reference sequence). This CDR3 contains 13 residues.

The DNA for the CDR3 is TGCAGCGTCTTAGCGGGAAACATTCAGTACTTC. Amino acid sequence: CSVLAGNIQYF. The chain has TRBV29-1 and TRBJ2-4; 7 bases match TRBD2. The V gene end was trimmed by 6 bases and the J gene end by 6 bases; junction bases not matched to a gene: 2. Germline V gene lookup returns CDR1 SQVTM and CDR2 ANQGSEA. The CDR3 has 11 residues.

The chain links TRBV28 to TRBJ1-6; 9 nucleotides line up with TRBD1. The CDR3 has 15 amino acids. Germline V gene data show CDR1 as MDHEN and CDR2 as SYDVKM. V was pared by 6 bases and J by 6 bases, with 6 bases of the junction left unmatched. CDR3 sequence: CASRPRDRANSPLHF. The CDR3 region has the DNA TGTGCCAGCAGGCCCCGGGACAGGGCTAATTCACCCCTCCACTTT. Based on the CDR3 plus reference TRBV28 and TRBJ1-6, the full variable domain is DVKVTQSSRYLVKRTGEKVFLECVQDMDHENMFWYRQDPGLGLRLIYFSYDVKMKEKGDIPEGYSVSREKKERFSLILESASTNQTSMYLCASRPRDRANSPLHFGNGTRLTVT.

The CDR3 loop is CASSPRTTLNEQFF. DNA of the CDR3: TGTGCCAGCAGCCCCAGGACTACCCTCAATGAGCAGTTCTTC. V and J are TRBV11-2 and TRBJ2-1; D may be TRBD2 (6 bases). Trimming took off 5 bases at V and 6 bases at J, with 14 bases between the two ends. CDR1 and CDR2 (germline): SGHAT, FQNNGV. CDR3 length: 14 amino acids.